Following are 21 T cell receptor beta chains from one sample sequenced in a study of identical twins. MiXCR, applied by TCRdb to the 5' RACE reads, yields one record per CDR3 protein. The sample gives hundreds of thousands of distinct CDR3 sequences, more than 6.5% of which show up once; just under 2% is in the top ten. These same records also appear under a second study, on yellow fever vaccine responses in identical twins.

The specimen was memory (CD45RO+) T cells sorted from blood. These TCRs come from a woman younger than 30 in good health.

This clonotype was seen repeatedly, ten times or more. The rearrangement joins TRBV5-1 to TRBJ1-5, with 7 bases identical to TRBD1. The germline V gene has CDR1 SGHRS and CDR2 YFSETQ. The V and J ends lost 5 bases and 0 bases, in that order; junction bases with no gene match: 5. The CDR3 spans 15 residues. DNA of the CDR3: TGCGCCAGCAGTACCGGGACAGCTAGCAATCAGCCCCAGCATTTT. Protein product: CASSTGTASNQPQHF.

This clonotype was seen many times. The V and J genes are TRBV4-3 and TRBJ2-5; no firm D call. The germline V gene encodes CDR1 LGHNA and CDR2 YSLEER. The CDR3 is 15 residues long. Trimming removed 2 bases at V and 5 bases at J, with 15 bases between. The CDR3 DNA follows: TGCGCCAGCAGCCAAACCCTAAGAGTGGAGGAGACCCAGTACTTC. It codes for CASSQTLRVEETQYF.

J is TRBJ1-6 and V is TRBV28; no reliable D call. The CDR3 has 15 residues. The ends were cut back, 8 bases at V and 5 bases at J, with 16 bases in the middle. The germline gives CDR1 MDHEN, CDR2 SYDVKM. Here the CDR3 DNA reads TGTGCCAGCGTCCCTTCGGAGGGAAATAATTCACCCCTCCACTTT. It encodes CASVPSEGNNSPLHF.

The V call is TRBV4-1, the J call TRBJ2-1; D possibly corresponds to TRBD2 (6 bases). V lost 1 base and J lost 8, with 12 bases in between. The CDR3 consists of 14 residues. Per the germline V gene, CDR1 is MGHRA and CDR2 is YSYEKL. As DNA, the CDR3 is TGCGCCAGCAGCCAAGGAGGGGAGGCAGATGAGCAGTTCTTC. It translates to CASSQGGEADEQFF.

This clonotype was seen repeatedly, ten times or more. The chain joins TRBV12-3 or TRBV12-4 to TRBJ1-1; D remains ambiguous. V dropped 5 bases and J dropped 1 base, with 11 bases sitting between them. The CDR3 extends over 14 amino acids. In DNA, the CDR3 is TGTGCCAGCAGTAAACGACTGGCGAACACTGAAGCTTTCTTT. Protein: CASSKRLANTEAFF.

The sample holds a few counts of this clonotype. The J gene is TRBJ2-7, the V gene TRBV5-1; TRBD1 aligns across 9 bases. This CDR3 comprises 15 residues. V gave up 1 base and J gave up 3 bases; unmatched junction bases: 5. The germline V gene has CDR1 SGHRS and CDR2 YFSETQ. CDR3 coding DNA: TGCGCCAGCAGCTTGTCGACAGGGGGTCTCTACGAGCAGTACTTC. Its translation: CASSLSTGGLYEQYF.

This clonotype was detected ten times or more. J is TRBJ2-1 and V is TRBV7-2, with 8 bases that match TRBD2. With V trimmed by 5 bases and J by 9 bases, 9 bases remained unmatched. From germline, CDR1 is SGHTA and CDR2 FQGNSA. The CDR3 is 14 residues long. The CDR3 DNA sequence: TGTGCCAGCAGCCCTGGACTAGCCCGCATTGAGCAGTTCTTC. It specifies CASSPGLARIEQFF.

This chain joins TRBV11-3 and TRBJ2-3; unclear D gene. The V end was cut by 5 bases, the J end by 2 bases, with 5 bases between. Germline V gene data show CDR1 as SGHNT and CDR2 as YENEEA. The CDR3 runs 12 residues. CDR3 in DNA: TGTGCCAGCAGCGCAGACACAGATACGCAGTATTTT. It codes for CASSADTDTQYF. Variable domain in full (rest from reference TRBV11-3 and TRBJ2-3): EAGVVQSPRYKIIEKKQPVAFWCNPISGHNTLYWYLQNLGQGPELLIRYENEEAVDDSQLPKDRFSAERLKGVDSTLKIQPAELGDSAVYLCASSADTDTQYFGPGTRLTVL.

The CDR3 region is CASSTSGKNTGELFF. In nucleotides, the CDR3 is TGTGCCAGCAGTACTAGCGGGAAGAACACCGGGGAGCTGTTTTTT. V usage is TRBV27 and J usage is TRBJ2-2; TRBD2 matches 10 bases. After removal of 5 bases from V and 1 base from J, the junction contained 1 base not matched to a gene. The germline gives CDR1 MNHEY, CDR2 SMNVEV (reference sequence). The CDR3 loop spans 15 amino acids.

This clonotype was counted between two and nine times. The rearrangement links TRBV2 to TRBJ1-5; D not resolved. Germline CDR1 reads SNHLY; CDR2 reads FYNNEI. This CDR3 contains 13 residues. The V end lost 8 bases, the J end lost 2 bases, and 10 bases lay between the germline ends. This CDR3 is CASRGRGNQPQHF. CDR3 in DNA: TGTGCCAGCCGCGGGAGAGGCAATCAGCCCCAGCATTTT.

The genes are TRBV10-3 and TRBJ2-4; D tentatively fits TRBD1 or TRBD2 (6 bases each). The germline V gene has CDR1 ENHRY and CDR2 SYGVKD. With 4 bases removed from V and 5 bases from J, the gap between germline ends came to 9 bases. The CDR3 has 13 amino acids. Written as DNA, the CDR3 is TGTGCCATCAGTGCGGGGGCCGAAAACATTCAGTACTTC. This sequence encodes CAISAGAENIQYF.

The chain employs TRBV5-1 and TRBJ2-5, with no clear D. Per germline, CDR1 SGHRS and CDR2 YFSETQ. This CDR3 spans 12 amino acids. V shed 6 bases and J shed 1 base, with 7 bases lying between them. The CDR3 is CASKAPQETQYF. CDR3 nucleotides: TGCGCCAGCAAAGCACCCCAAGAGACCCAGTACTTC.

The CDR3 DNA reads as TGTGCCAGCAGCTTAACTACACTAGCGGGGGGGCCGGGTGAGCAGTTCTTC. This gives the protein CASSLTTLAGGPGEQFF. The chain carries TRBV5-6 and TRBJ2-1, with TRBD2 matching over 13 bases. V dropped 2 bases and J dropped 9; count of bases not matched to a gene: 11. The germline V gene encodes CDR1 SGHDT and CDR2 YYEEEE. The length of the CDR3 is 17 residues.

CDR3 nucleotide sequence: TGTGCCAGCAGATCCCCCCGGGACAGGGGTTCCTACGAGCAGTACTTC. This gives the protein CASRSPRDRGSYEQYF. The chain employs TRBV28 and TRBJ2-7; 10 bases line up with TRBD1. Germline V gene lookup returns CDR1 MDHEN and CDR2 SYDVKM. The V gene end was trimmed by 6 bases and the J gene end by 1 base; junction bases not matched to a gene: 9. This CDR3 has 16 amino acids.

The J gene is TRBJ2-3, the V gene TRBV7-2; the match to TRBD2 covers 12 bases. This CDR3 is built from 17 residues. Germline V gene data show CDR1 as SGHTA and CDR2 as FQGNSA. V lost 4 bases and J lost 1; bases outside the gene matches: 6. The CDR3 reads CASSYRTSGVRTDTQYF. The CDR3 DNA reads as TGTGCCAGCAGCTACCGGACTAGCGGGGTACGCACAGATACGCAGTATTTT.

Many counts were recorded for this clonotype. The V gene is TRBV3-1, the J gene TRBJ2-7; no clear D gene. V lost 1 base to trimming and J lost 4 bases, with 8 bases between them. In germline, CDR1 is LGHDT, CDR2 YNNKEL (reference sequence). There are 13 residues in the CDR3. CDR3 DNA sequence: TGTGCCAGCAGCCAAGGGGCGAGGTACGAGCAGTACTTC. Translated: CASSQGARYEQYF.

The sample holds a few counts of this clonotype. V gene TRBV4-3 combines with J gene TRBJ2-7; D remains unclear. V lost 1 base and J 0 bases, leaving 10 bases between the germline ends. This CDR3 spans 15 amino acids. CDR1 and CDR2 (germline): LGHNA, YSLEER. The CDR3 DNA reads as TGCGCCAGCAGCCAAGCTCTGGAAGGCTCCTACGAGCAGTACTTC. Its translation: CASSQALEGSYEQYF.

This clonotype occurred many times. CDR3 coding DNA: TGTGCCACCAGCAGAGAAGAAGGAATCGGGGAGCTGTTTTTT. Its translation: CATSREEGIGELFF. The chain has TRBV15 and TRBJ2-2; D not certain. The V end lost 0 bases, the J end lost 7 bases, and 9 bases lay between the germline ends. CDR1 is LNHNV, CDR2 YYDKDF, per germline (reference sequence). This CDR3 comprises 14 residues.

The sample holds a few counts of this clonotype. CDR3 region: CASSQGGAGYGYTF. DNA for the CDR3: TGCGCCAGCAGCCAAGGGGGGGCGGGCTATGGCTACACCTTC. This rearrangement joins TRBV4-3 to TRBJ1-2; a possible D gene is TRBD1 (6 bases). The V end lost 1 base, the J end lost 4 bases, and 10 bases lay between the germline ends. CDR3 length: 14 residues. The germline V gene has CDR1 LGHNA and CDR2 YSLEER.

This rearrangement joins TRBV5-1 to TRBJ2-2; no reliable D call. Germline CDR1 SGHRS, CDR2 YFSETQ. V was cut by 1 base and J by 3 bases, with 4 bases left in between. The CDR3 length is 13 residues. CDR3 protein: CASSLYYTGELFF. CDR3 nucleotides: TGCGCCAGCAGCTTGTACTACACCGGGGAGCTGTTTTTT.

This clonotype appeared many times. The chain combines TRBV24-1 with TRBJ2-2; no definite D call. The CDR3 contains 14 residues. Germline V gene lookup returns CDR1 KGHDR and CDR2 SFDVKD. Trimming left V 5 bases short and J 5 bases short, with 11 bases between. CDR3 sequence reads: CATSGTLWTGELFF. DNA for the CDR3: TGTGCCACCAGTGGAACTCTATGGACCGGGGAGCTGTTTTTT.